This T cell receptor (beta chain) was documented in a study of T cell changes during pregnancy in multiple sclerosis. Per germline, CDR1 SGHTA and CDR2 FQGNSA. Trimming cost V 5 bases and J 5 bases; bases outside gene matches: 11. This CDR3 region has 18 residues. Only in-frame clones appear in the TCRdb table, and some are missing; sequencing was by immunoSEQ multiplex PCR. This table holds almost 40,000 clones, 90% to 95% found once. This chain connects TRBV7-2 to TRBJ2-3, with 15 bases that match TRBD2. This material consisted of CD4+ T cells from peripheral blood mononuclear cells, taken in the second trimester of pregnancy. The origin of this receptor is a female donor in good health, enrolled as a control in a pregnancy study. In nucleotides, the CDR3 is TGTGCCAGCAGCCCAAAACAGGGACTAGCGGGGGGCAGAGATACGCAGTATTTT. Its translation is CASSPKQGLAGGRDTQYF.